This TCR beta chain was captured by sequencing in a study of blood T cell repertoires in COVID-19. Across the whole study: Samples of COVID-19 (acute and convalescent) were obtained from the United States, Italy and Spain.

Libraries were prepared by immunoSEQ multiplex PCR; TCRdb keeps only in-frame clonotypes and omits some of them. The table has some 200,000 clones, approximately 79% seen once. V lost 6 bases, J lost 0 bases, and 8 bases lay in between. The CDR3 is made up of 13 amino acids. Germline-derived CDR1 and CDR2 are MNHEY and SVGAGI. The chain couples TRBV6-5 to TRBJ1-1; D not resolved. This clonotype was sampled from a man younger than 40 with active or convalescent COVID-19. Material for sequencing was peripheral blood. The CDR3: CASSPGMNTEAFF. The CDR3 DNA sequence: TGTGCCAGCAGCCCCGGGATGAACACTGAAGCTTTCTTT.